This T cell receptor beta chain was identified during a study of long-term antiretroviral therapy in people with HIV. Sequencing relied on immunoSEQ assay v3.0, run at survey level. Clones were sequenced by immunoSEQ multiplex PCR, and TCRdb holds only the in-frame ones, with some missing. Of about 36,000 clones listed, 75% to 85% are singletons. The CDR3 contains 13 residues. Trimming pared 5 bases from V and 4 bases from J, leaving 11 bases between. The germline gives CDR1 SEHNR, CDR2 FQNEAQ (reference sequence). The sequence was collected from a man in his thirties or forties with HIV. The sequencing here drew on unsorted PBMCs, taken 3.4 years after starting antiretroviral therapy. The genes are TRBV7-9 and TRBJ1-2; a possible D gene is TRBD1 (5 bases). CDR3 in amino acids: CASSLGTLYGYTF. CDR3 DNA sequence: TGTGCCAGCAGCCTCGGGACCCTCTATGGCTACACCTTC.